These 8 T cell receptor beta chains were all obtained from the same sample, sequenced in a study of beta chain features in type 1 diabetes (dated by TCRdb to the late 2010s). Study-wide findings and limitations: Type 1 diabetes patients showed a moderate but significant shortening of TCRB CDR3 length in all four CD4+ subsets.

Their antigens remain unidentified. Library creation used the immunoSEQ multiplex PCR assay. All of the isolated RNA was reverse transcribed with the High Capacity cDNA Reverse Transcription Kit, so expressed TCRB transcripts were sequenced. In its TCRdb copy, this immuneACCESS table keeps in-frame sequences only and misses some clones. Where compared with another copy, unresolved V genes explain less than half of these, and the others have no known cause. This sample has 120,000 or so clones in its table, and 17% of those were observed once. The ten largest clones add up to around 2.5% of the sample. Input material: central memory CD4+ T cells from blood. The source is a man between 18 and 35 years old with type 1 diabetes.

V is TRBV18 and J is TRBJ2-2; possibly TRBD1 for D (6 bases). Germline assignment: CDR1 KGHSH and CDR2 LQKENI. Trimming took 3 bases from V and 2 from J, leaving 13 bases between them. This CDR3 region has 16 residues. The CDR3: CASSPEGRGNTGELFF. DNA for the CDR3: TGTGCCAGCTCACCGGAAGGCAGGGGTAACACCGGGGAGCTGTTTTTT.

In this sample, this clone turned up a few times. This likely came from a read error, as a far larger clone is one base away. In the same sample, other DNA sequences code for this CDR3. The chain joins TRBV7-2 to TRBJ2-7, with D uncertain. The CDR3 covers 14 residues. V was cut by 1 base and J by 2 bases, with 9 bases left in between. Per the germline V gene, CDR1 is SGHTA and CDR2 is FQGNSA. The CDR3 reads CASSLEGTTYEQYF. The CDR3 DNA reads as TGTGCCAGCAGCTTAGAGGGAACCACCTACGAGCAGTACTTC.

This clone has a handful of counts. The chain has TRBV18 and TRBJ1-1; no definite D call. CDR3 size: 15 residues. Germline V gives CDR1 KGHSH, CDR2 LQKENI. Trimming removed 1 base at V and 1 base at J, with 10 bases between. CDR3 amino acids: CASSPQRVKNTEAFF. The CDR3 nucleotides read TGTGCCAGCTCACCACAGCGGGTTAAGAACACTGAAGCTTTCTTT.

The CDR3 sequence is CASSQGNGREKLFF. The CDR3 DNA sequence: TGTGCCAGCAGCCAAGGGAACGGCAGAGAAAAACTGTTTTTT. The chain recombines TRBV7-9 with TRBJ1-4; D ambiguous. The CDR3 loop spans 14 amino acids. The V end lost 5 bases, the J end lost 8 bases, and 15 bases lay between the germline ends. CDR1 and CDR2 from the germline V gene are SEHNR and FQNEAQ (reference sequence).

This clone showed up many times. CDR3 loop: CASSQGAFVGGTYEQYF. The CDR3, as DNA: TGTGCCAGCAGCCAAGGGGCGTTTGTCGGCGGCACCTACGAGCAGTACTTC. The chain carries TRBV14 and TRBJ2-7; D gene unclear. The CDR3 is 17 residues long. The V end was cut by 1 base, the J end by 2 bases, with 18 bases between. Germline V gives CDR1 SGHDN, CDR2 FVKESK.

This clone was counted only a few times. The J gene is TRBJ2-2, the V gene TRBV29-1; 7 nucleotides match TRBD2. The trim removed 4 bases at V and 2 bases at J, leaving 13 bases unmatched. The CDR3 is made up of 17 amino acids. The germline gives CDR1 SQVTM, CDR2 ANQGSEA. In nucleotides, the CDR3 is TGCAGCGTTGGGTACGGTCCGGGACTACCTAACACCGGGGAGCTGTTTTTT. Protein: CSVGYGPGLPNTGELFF.

The chain combines TRBV9 with TRBJ2-4; D possibly corresponds to TRBD1 (5 bases). The CDR3 length is 14 residues. V was clipped by 0 bases and J by 6 bases, with 10 bases between them. CDR1 is SGDLS, CDR2 YYNGEE, per germline. The CDR3 sequence: CASSVGAGLNIQYF. CDR3 coding DNA: TGTGCCAGCAGCGTAGGGGCAGGGCTAAACATTCAGTACTTC.

This clone was seen ten or more times. The chain has TRBV6-5 and TRBJ1-3; 8 nucleotides line up with TRBD1. There are 16 residues in the CDR3. V lost 3 bases, J lost 5 bases, and 9 bases stayed unmatched. Germline CDR1 is MNHEY and CDR2 is SVGAGI. Here the CDR3 DNA reads TGTGCCAGCAGTTATTCCCCGACAGGGGCAAGAAACACCATATATTTT. Translation: CASSYSPTGARNTIYF.